These T cell receptor beta chains were read from a single sample in a study of blood T cell repertoires in COVID-19. Using immunoSEQ multiplex PCR, the repertoire was profiled, and TCRdb retains in-frame clones only, with some absent. This sample has 95,000 to 150,000 clones, with around four fifths found just once. The sequenced sample was peripheral blood. The receptors derive from a man aged 55 to 70 with acute or convalescent COVID-19. Both conserved end residues are part of each CDR3. The order of the fields is V gene, D gene, clone size, J gene, CDR3 protein, CDR3 DNA. D genes are given only for firm matches. Rows give clone size only sometimes, using once, few, many, or a class for an expanded clone.

V gene: TRBV7-3; D gene: TRBD1; clone size: -; J gene: TRBJ1-1; CDR3 protein: CASSPGQGSLNTEAFF; CDR3 DNA: TGTGCCAGCAGCCCCGGACAGGGGTCCTTGAACACTGAAGCTTTCTTT
V gene: TRBV7-3; D gene: -; clone size: -; J gene: TRBJ2-3; CDR3 protein: CASSLVFTDTQYF; CDR3 DNA: TGTGCCAGCAGCTTAGTCTTCACAGATACGCAGTATTTT
V gene: TRBV29-1; D gene: -; clone size: -; J gene: TRBJ1-1; CDR3 protein: CSAQTGLNTEAFF; CDR3 DNA: TGCAGCGCTCAGACAGGCCTGAACACTGAAGCTTTCTTT
V gene: TRBV5-1; D gene: TRBD1; clone size: few; J gene: TRBJ1-6; CDR3 protein: CASSSGTGGINSPLHF; CDR3 DNA: TGCGCCAGCAGCTCCGGGACAGGCGGGATTAATTCACCCCTCCACTTT
V gene: TRBV19; D gene: -; clone size: -; J gene: TRBJ2-1; CDR3 protein: CATDSGRNYNEQFF; CDR3 DNA: TGTGCCACCGATAGCGGTCGTAATTACAATGAGCAGTTCTTC
V gene: TRBV28; D gene: -; clone size: -; J gene: TRBJ1-2; CDR3 protein: CASSLVRKVSDNYGYTF; CDR3 DNA: TGTGCCAGCAGTCTGGTGAGGAAGGTGTCGGATAACTATGGCTACACCTTC
V gene: TRBV7-3; D gene: -; clone size: -; J gene: TRBJ1-1; CDR3 protein: CASSLRVERTEAFF; CDR3 DNA: TGTGCCAGCAGCTTACGGGTTGAGAGGACTGAAGCTTTCTTT
V gene: TRBV5-5; D gene: -; clone size: few; J gene: TRBJ2-5; CDR3 protein: CASSLGGGVRETQYF; CDR3 DNA: TGTGCCAGCAGCTTAGGAGGGGGGGTACGAGAGACCCAGTACTTC
V gene: TRBV27; D gene: TRBD2; clone size: -; J gene: TRBJ2-7; CDR3 protein: CASSRLTSGRGNEQYF; CDR3 DNA: TGTGCCAGCAGTCGTCTTACTAGCGGGAGGGGGAACGAGCAGTACTTC
V gene: TRBV14; D gene: -; clone size: -; J gene: TRBJ2-1; CDR3 protein: CASSQVSRLGGKTVMGEQFF; CDR3 DNA: TGTGCCAGCAGCCAAGTTTCGCGCCTAGGGGGTAAGACGGTGATGGGTGAGCAGTTCTTC
V gene: TRBV5-6; D gene: TRBD1; clone size: -; J gene: TRBJ1-2; CDR3 protein: CASSSTQGVKGYTF; CDR3 DNA: TGTGCCAGCAGCTCGACCCAGGGGGTAAAAGGCTACACCTTC
V gene: TRBV5-1; D gene: -; clone size: -; J gene: TRBJ1-3; CDR3 protein: CASSLAPTRFGNTIYF; CDR3 DNA: TGCGCCAGCAGCTTGGCCCCTACGAGGTTTGGAAACACCATATATTTT
V gene: TRBV5-1; D gene: -; clone size: -; J gene: TRBJ1-2; CDR3 protein: CASSLPSSGAGRYGYTF; CDR3 DNA: TGCGCCAGCAGCCTACCCTCCTCTGGAGCAGGGAGGTATGGCTACACCTTC
V gene: TRBV27; D gene: TRBD1; clone size: -; J gene: TRBJ2-7; CDR3 protein: CASSPWDRGYEQYF; CDR3 DNA: TGTGCCAGCAGTCCTTGGGACAGAGGCTACGAGCAGTACTTC
V gene: TRBV3-1/TRBV3-2; D gene: -; clone size: -; J gene: TRBJ1-3; CDR3 protein: CASSQGRDGNTIYF; CDR3 DNA: TGTGCCAGCAGCCAGGGCAGGGATGGAAACACCATATATTTT
V gene: TRBV7-6; D gene: -; clone size: -; J gene: TRBJ2-7; CDR3 protein: CASSLEGTPKF; CDR3 DNA: TGTGCCAGCAGCTTAGAGGGGACACCGAAATTC
V gene: TRBV30; D gene: -; clone size: -; J gene: TRBJ1-2; CDR3 protein: CAWRPGERDGYTF; CDR3 DNA: TGTGCCTGGAGGCCAGGGGAGCGTGATGGCTACACCTTC
V gene: TRBV2; D gene: TRBD2; clone size: -; J gene: TRBJ2-3; CDR3 protein: CASKKAGTDSTDTQYF; CDR3 DNA: TGTGCCAGCAAGAAAGCGGGAACCGATAGCACAGATACGCAGTATTTT
V gene: TRBV5-1; D gene: TRBD2; clone size: -; J gene: TRBJ2-1; CDR3 protein: CASSPPSFVAGVAAYNEQFF; CDR3 DNA: TGCGCCAGCAGCCCCCCGTCGTTTGTAGCGGGAGTTGCAGCCTACAATGAGCAGTTCTTC
V gene: TRBV6-5; D gene: TRBD1; clone size: once; J gene: TRBJ1-4; CDR3 protein: CASSRDRANEKLFF; CDR3 DNA: TGTGCCAGCAGCCGGGACAGGGCAAATGAAAAACTGTTTTTT
V gene: TRBV5-1; D gene: TRBD2; clone size: -; J gene: TRBJ2-4; CDR3 protein: CASGIAGGPAKNIQYF; CDR3 DNA: TGCGCCAGCGGAATAGCGGGAGGGCCGGCCAAAAACATTCAGTACTTC
V gene: TRBV29-1; D gene: TRBD2; clone size: -; J gene: TRBJ2-2; CDR3 protein: CSVEEGTSGSGYTGELFF; CDR3 DNA: TGCAGCGTTGAAGAAGGGACTAGCGGGAGTGGGTACACCGGGGAGCTGTTTTTT
V gene: TRBV25-1; D gene: -; clone size: -; J gene: TRBJ2-4; CDR3 protein: CASSGSGAKNIQYF; CDR3 DNA: TGTGCCAGCAGTGGAAGCGGAGCCAAAAACATTCAGTACTTC
V gene: TRBV12-3/TRBV12-4; D gene: -; clone size: -; J gene: TRBJ1-1; CDR3 protein: CASTSGFTEAFF; CDR3 DNA: TGTGCCAGCACTTCAGGGTTCACTGAAGCTTTCTTT
V gene: TRBV7-9; D gene: -; clone size: -; J gene: TRBJ2-5; CDR3 protein: CASSPVTGLETQYF; CDR3 DNA: TGTGCCAGCAGCCCAGTAACAGGGTTGGAGACCCAGTACTTC
V gene: TRBV6-1; D gene: -; clone size: -; J gene: TRBJ1-2; CDR3 protein: CASSEGGESYGYTF; CDR3 DNA: TGTGCCAGCAGTGAAGGGGGGGAGTCATATGGCTACACCTTC
V gene: TRBV30; D gene: TRBD1; clone size: few; J gene: TRBJ1-2; CDR3 protein: CAWSRHPTGTGGNYGYTF; CDR3 DNA: TGTGCCTGGAGTCGACACCCCACGGGGACAGGGGGTAACTATGGCTACACCTTC
V gene: TRBV5-4; D gene: TRBD2; clone size: -; J gene: TRBJ2-3; CDR3 protein: CASSSTSGMGDTQYF; CDR3 DNA: TGTGCCAGCAGCTCCACTAGCGGCATGGGAGATACGCAGTATTTT
V gene: TRBV29-1; D gene: -; clone size: -; J gene: TRBJ1-4; CDR3 protein: CSAWGLGEKLFF; CDR3 DNA: TGCAGCGCGTGGGGGCTTGGGGAAAAACTGTTTTTT
V gene: TRBV7-2; D gene: -; clone size: -; J gene: TRBJ2-7; CDR3 protein: CASSLDGGSYEQYF; CDR3 DNA: TGTGCCAGCAGCCTTGATGGGGGGTCCTACGAGCAGTACTTC
V gene: TRBV7-8; D gene: -; clone size: -; J gene: TRBJ1-2; CDR3 protein: CASSLRDTAIANYGYTF; CDR3 DNA: TGTGCCAGCAGCCTCCGGGACACCGCTATAGCTAACTATGGCTACACCTTC
V gene: TRBV15; D gene: TRBD1; clone size: -; J gene: TRBJ1-1; CDR3 protein: CATSSRQGARITEAFF; CDR3 DNA: TGTGCCACCAGCTCCCGACAGGGGGCTCGGATAACTGAAGCTTTCTTT
V gene: TRBV7-8; D gene: TRBD1; clone size: -; J gene: TRBJ2-7; CDR3 protein: CASSPGQGPSYEQYF; CDR3 DNA: TGTGCCAGCAGCCCAGGACAGGGACCCTCCTACGAGCAGTACTTC
V gene: TRBV30; D gene: -; clone size: few; J gene: TRBJ1-6; CDR3 protein: CAWSDLSWTGGSYNSPLHF; CDR3 DNA: TGTGCCTGGAGCGACCTCTCCTGGACCGGGGGCTCCTATAATTCACCCCTCCACTTT
V gene: TRBV7-3; D gene: -; clone size: -; J gene: TRBJ2-3; CDR3 protein: CASSLAGGRGTDTQYF; CDR3 DNA: TGTGCCAGCAGCTTGGCCGGGGGTCGAGGCACAGATACGCAGTATTTT
V gene: TRBV9; D gene: -; clone size: -; J gene: TRBJ2-3; CDR3 protein: CASSPRGGRTDTQYF; CDR3 DNA: TGTGCCAGCAGCCCCAGGGGCGGGAGAACAGATACGCAGTATTTT
V gene: TRBV9; D gene: -; clone size: -; J gene: TRBJ2-2; CDR3 protein: CASSVQGDTGELFF; CDR3 DNA: TGTGCCAGCAGCGTGCAGGGCGACACCGGGGAGCTGTTTTTT
V gene: TRBV28; D gene: -; clone size: few; J gene: TRBJ2-7; CDR3 protein: CASSFWDRGDGDEQYF; CDR3 DNA: TGTGCCAGCAGTTTTTGGGACCGCGGGGACGGGGACGAGCAGTACTTC
V gene: TRBV7-3; D gene: TRBD2; clone size: -; J gene: TRBJ2-3; CDR3 protein: CASSLAGGSDTQYF; CDR3 DNA: TGTGCCAGCAGCTTAGCGGGAGGGTCAGATACGCAGTATTTT
V gene: TRBV5-4; D gene: -; clone size: -; J gene: TRBJ1-4; CDR3 protein: CASSQLGQGNEKLFF; CDR3 DNA: TGTGCCAGCAGCCAGTTGGGGCAGGGGAATGAAAAACTGTTTTTT
V gene: TRBV27; D gene: TRBD1; clone size: -; J gene: TRBJ1-2; CDR3 protein: CASSSDRGRYGYTF; CDR3 DNA: TGTGCCAGCAGTTCGGACAGGGGGCGCTATGGCTACACCTTC
V gene: TRBV2; D gene: -; clone size: -; J gene: TRBJ1-4; CDR3 protein: CASGGQRGEKLFF; CDR3 DNA: TGTGCCAGCGGGGGACAACGTGGTGAAAAACTGTTTTTT
V gene: TRBV2; D gene: TRBD2; clone size: -; J gene: TRBJ2-5; CDR3 protein: CASSESGLAGSLGETQYF; CDR3 DNA: TGTGCCAGCAGTGAAAGCGGGCTAGCGGGATCTTTGGGAGAGACCCAGTACTTC
V gene: TRBV19; D gene: TRBD1; clone size: -; J gene: TRBJ1-1; CDR3 protein: CASSIGTGGFTEAFF; CDR3 DNA: TGTGCCAGTAGTATTGGGACAGGGGGCTTCACTGAAGCTTTCTTT
V gene: TRBV19; D gene: TRBD1; clone size: -; J gene: TRBJ1-5; CDR3 protein: CASSRDRNQAQHF; CDR3 DNA: TGTGCCAGTAGTCGGGACAGGAATCAGGCCCAGCATTTT
V gene: TRBV14; D gene: TRBD2; clone size: -; J gene: TRBJ2-3; CDR3 protein: CASSPGLAGTDTQYF; CDR3 DNA: TGTGCCAGCAGCCCGGGACTAGCGGGCACAGATACGCAGTATTTT
V gene: TRBV30; D gene: TRBD1; clone size: -; J gene: TRBJ1-5; CDR3 protein: CAWSSDRGSNQPQHF; CDR3 DNA: TGTGCCTGGAGCTCGGACAGGGGAAGCAATCAGCCCCAGCATTTT
V gene: TRBV7-9; D gene: TRBD2; clone size: -; J gene: TRBJ2-1; CDR3 protein: CASSLAELAANEQFF; CDR3 DNA: TGTGCCAGCAGCTTAGCGGAACTAGCGGCCAATGAGCAGTTCTTC
V gene: TRBV2; D gene: TRBD1; clone size: -; J gene: TRBJ1-2; CDR3 protein: CASISGQGSGYTF; CDR3 DNA: TGTGCCAGCATCTCCGGACAGGGTTCCGGCTACACCTTC
V gene: TRBV28; D gene: -; clone size: -; J gene: TRBJ2-3; CDR3 protein: CASSLAGSSTDTQYF; CDR3 DNA: TGTGCCAGCAGTTTAGCGGGTTCTAGCACAGATACGCAGTATTTT
V gene: TRBV24-1; D gene: TRBD2; clone size: -; J gene: TRBJ2-2; CDR3 protein: CATSDSSGANTGELFF; CDR3 DNA: TGTGCCACCAGTGATTCTAGCGGAGCGAACACCGGGGAGCTGTTTTTT